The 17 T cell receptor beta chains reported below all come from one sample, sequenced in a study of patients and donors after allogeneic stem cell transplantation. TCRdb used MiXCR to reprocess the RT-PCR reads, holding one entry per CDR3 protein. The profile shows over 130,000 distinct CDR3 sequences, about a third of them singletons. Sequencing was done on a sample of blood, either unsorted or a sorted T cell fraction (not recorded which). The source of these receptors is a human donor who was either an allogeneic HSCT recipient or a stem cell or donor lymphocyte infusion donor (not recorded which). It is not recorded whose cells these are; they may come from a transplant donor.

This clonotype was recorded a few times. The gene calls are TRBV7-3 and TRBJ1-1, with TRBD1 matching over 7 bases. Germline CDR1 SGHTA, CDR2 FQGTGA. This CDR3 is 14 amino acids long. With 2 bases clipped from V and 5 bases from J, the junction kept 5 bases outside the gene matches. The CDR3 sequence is CASSLEGARTEAFF. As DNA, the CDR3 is TGTGCCAGCAGCTTAGAGGGGGCGAGGACTGAAGCTTTCTTT.

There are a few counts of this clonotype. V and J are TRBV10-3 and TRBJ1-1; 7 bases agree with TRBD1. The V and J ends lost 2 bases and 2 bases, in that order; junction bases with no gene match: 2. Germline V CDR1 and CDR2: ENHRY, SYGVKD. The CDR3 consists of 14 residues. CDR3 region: CAISEIGGNTEAFF. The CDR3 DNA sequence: TGTGCCATCAGTGAGATAGGGGGCAACACTGAAGCTTTCTTT.

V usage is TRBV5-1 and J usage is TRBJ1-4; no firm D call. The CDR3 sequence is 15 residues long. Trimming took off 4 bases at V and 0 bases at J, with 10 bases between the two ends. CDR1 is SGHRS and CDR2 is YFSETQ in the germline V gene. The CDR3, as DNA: TGCGCCAGCAGCCCGGGCGTTGCAACTAATGAAAAACTGTTTTTT. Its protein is CASSPGVATNEKLFF.

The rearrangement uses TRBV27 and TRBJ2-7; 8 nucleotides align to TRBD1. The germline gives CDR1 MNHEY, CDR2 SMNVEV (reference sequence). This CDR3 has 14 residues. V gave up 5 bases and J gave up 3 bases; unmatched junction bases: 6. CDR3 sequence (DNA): TGTGCCAGCAGTAAGGACAGGGTGAACTACGAGCAGTACTTC. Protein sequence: CASSKDRVNYEQYF.

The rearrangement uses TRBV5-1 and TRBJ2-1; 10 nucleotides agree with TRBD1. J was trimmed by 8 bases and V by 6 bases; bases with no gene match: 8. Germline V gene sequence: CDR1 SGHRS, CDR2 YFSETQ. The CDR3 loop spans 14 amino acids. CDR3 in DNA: TGCGCCAGCAATCAAGGGACAGGGGCAGATGAGCAGTTCTTC. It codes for CASNQGTGADEQFF.

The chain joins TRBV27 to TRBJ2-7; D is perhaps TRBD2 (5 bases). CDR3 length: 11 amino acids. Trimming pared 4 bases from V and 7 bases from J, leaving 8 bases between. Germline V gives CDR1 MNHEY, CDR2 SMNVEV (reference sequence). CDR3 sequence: CASSSRGEQYF. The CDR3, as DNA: TGTGCCAGCAGTTCCCGGGGAGAGCAGTACTTC.

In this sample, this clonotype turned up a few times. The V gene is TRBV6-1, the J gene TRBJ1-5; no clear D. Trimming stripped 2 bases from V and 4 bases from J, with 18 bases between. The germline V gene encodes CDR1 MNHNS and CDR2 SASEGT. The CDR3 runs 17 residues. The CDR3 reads CASSENNGRAINQPQHF. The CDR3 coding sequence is TGTGCCAGCAGTGAAAACAACGGAAGGGCGATAAATCAGCCCCAGCATTTT.

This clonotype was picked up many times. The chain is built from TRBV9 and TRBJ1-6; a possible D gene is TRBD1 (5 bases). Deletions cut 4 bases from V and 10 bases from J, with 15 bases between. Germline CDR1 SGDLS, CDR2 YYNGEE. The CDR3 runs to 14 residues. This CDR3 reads CASSTKWGLSPLHF. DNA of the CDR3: TGTGCCAGCAGCACAAAGTGGGGCTTATCACCCCTCCACTTT.

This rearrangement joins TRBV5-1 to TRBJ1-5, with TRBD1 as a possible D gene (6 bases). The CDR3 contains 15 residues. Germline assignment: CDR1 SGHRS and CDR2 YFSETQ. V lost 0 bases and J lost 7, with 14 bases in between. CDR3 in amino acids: CASSLEGDQGQPQHF. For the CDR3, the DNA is TGCGCCAGCAGCTTGGAGGGGGATCAAGGACAGCCCCAGCATTTT. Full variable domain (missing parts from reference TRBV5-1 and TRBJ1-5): KAGVTQTPRYLIKTRGQQVTLSCSPISGHRSVSWYQQTPGQGLQFLFEYFSETQRNKGNFPGRFSGRQFSNSRSEMNVSTLELGDSALYLCASSLEGDQGQPQHFGDGTRLSIL.

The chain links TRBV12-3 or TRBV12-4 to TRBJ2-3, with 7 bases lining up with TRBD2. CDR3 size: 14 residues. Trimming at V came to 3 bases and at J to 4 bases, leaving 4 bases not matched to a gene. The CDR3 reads CASSLAGEADTQYF. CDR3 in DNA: TGTGCCAGCAGTTTGGCGGGGGAGGCAGATACGCAGTATTTT.

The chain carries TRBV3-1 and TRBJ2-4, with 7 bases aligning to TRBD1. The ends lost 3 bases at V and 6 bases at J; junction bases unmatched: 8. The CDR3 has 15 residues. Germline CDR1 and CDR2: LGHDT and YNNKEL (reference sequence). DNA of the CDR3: TGTGCCAGCAGCCATGAACAGGGGCCAATAAACATTCAGTACTTC. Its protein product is CASSHEQGPINIQYF.

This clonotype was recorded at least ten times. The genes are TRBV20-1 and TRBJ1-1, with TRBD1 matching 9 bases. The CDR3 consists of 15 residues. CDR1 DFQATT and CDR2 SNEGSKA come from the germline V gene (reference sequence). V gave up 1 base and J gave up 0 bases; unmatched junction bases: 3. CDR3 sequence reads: CSARVGTGLNTEAFF. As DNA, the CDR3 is TGCAGTGCTAGAGTGGGGACAGGGTTGAACACTGAAGCTTTCTTT.

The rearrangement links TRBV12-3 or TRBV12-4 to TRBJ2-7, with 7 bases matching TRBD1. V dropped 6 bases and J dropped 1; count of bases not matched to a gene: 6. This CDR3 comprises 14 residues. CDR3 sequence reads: CASRLKGQSYEQYV. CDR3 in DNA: TGTGCCAGCAGATTAAAGGGACAGTCCTACGAGCAGTACGTC.

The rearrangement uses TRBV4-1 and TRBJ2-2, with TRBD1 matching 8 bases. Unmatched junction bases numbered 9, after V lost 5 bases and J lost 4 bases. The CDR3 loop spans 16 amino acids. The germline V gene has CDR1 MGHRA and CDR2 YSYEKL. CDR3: CASSFNGQGATGELFF. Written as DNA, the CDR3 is TGCGCCAGCAGCTTCAACGGACAGGGTGCCACCGGGGAGCTGTTTTTT.

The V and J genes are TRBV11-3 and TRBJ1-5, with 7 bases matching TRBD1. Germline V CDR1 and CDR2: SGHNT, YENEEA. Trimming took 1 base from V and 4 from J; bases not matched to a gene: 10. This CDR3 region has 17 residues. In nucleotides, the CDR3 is TGTGCCAGCAGCTTAGCAGGGGGGGCGATAAAGAATCAGCCCCAGCATTTT. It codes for CASSLAGGAIKNQPQHF.

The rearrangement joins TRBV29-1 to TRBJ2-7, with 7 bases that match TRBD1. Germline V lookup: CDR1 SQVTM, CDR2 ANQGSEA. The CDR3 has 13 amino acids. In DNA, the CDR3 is TGCAGCGTTTCGACAGGGAAGTCCTCCGAGCAGTACGTC. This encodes CSVSTGKSSEQYV.

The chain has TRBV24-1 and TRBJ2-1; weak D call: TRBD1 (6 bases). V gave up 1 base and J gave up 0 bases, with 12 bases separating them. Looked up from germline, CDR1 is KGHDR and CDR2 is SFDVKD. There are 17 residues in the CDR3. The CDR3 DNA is TGTGCCACCAGTGATTTTCCGGGACACCTCTCCTACAATGAGCAGTTCTTC. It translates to CATSDFPGHLSYNEQFF.